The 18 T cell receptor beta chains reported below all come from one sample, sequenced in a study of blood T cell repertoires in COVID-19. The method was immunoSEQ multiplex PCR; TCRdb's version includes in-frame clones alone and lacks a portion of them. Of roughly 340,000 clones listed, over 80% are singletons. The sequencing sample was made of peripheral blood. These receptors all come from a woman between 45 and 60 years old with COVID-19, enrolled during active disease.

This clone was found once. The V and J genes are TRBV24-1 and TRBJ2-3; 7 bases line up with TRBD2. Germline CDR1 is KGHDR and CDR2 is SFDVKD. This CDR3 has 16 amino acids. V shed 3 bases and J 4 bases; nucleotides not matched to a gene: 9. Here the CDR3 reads CATSDSSGSTPDTQYF. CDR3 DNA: TGTGCCACCAGTGATAGTAGCGGGTCTACACCAGATACGCAGTATTTT.

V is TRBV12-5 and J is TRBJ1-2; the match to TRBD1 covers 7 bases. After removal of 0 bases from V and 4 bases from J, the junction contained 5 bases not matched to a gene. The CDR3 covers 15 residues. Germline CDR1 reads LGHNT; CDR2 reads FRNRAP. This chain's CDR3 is CASGLVHGTVYGYTF. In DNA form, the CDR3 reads TGTGCTAGTGGTTTGGTACACGGGACAGTCTATGGCTACACCTTC.

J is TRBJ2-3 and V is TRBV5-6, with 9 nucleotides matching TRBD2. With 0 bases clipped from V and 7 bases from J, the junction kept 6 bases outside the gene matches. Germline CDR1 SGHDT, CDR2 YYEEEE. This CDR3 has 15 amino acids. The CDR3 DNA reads TGTGCCAGCAGCTTGGCGTGGCGGGAGGGAAATACGCAGTATTTT. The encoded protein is CASSLAWREGNTQYF.

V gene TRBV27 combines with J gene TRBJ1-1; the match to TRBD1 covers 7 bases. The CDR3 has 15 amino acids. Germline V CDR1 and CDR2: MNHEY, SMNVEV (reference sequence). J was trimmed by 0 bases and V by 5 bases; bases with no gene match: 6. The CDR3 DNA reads TGTGCCAGCAGTCCATACAGGGGACTGAACACTGAAGCTTTCTTT. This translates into CASSPYRGLNTEAFF.

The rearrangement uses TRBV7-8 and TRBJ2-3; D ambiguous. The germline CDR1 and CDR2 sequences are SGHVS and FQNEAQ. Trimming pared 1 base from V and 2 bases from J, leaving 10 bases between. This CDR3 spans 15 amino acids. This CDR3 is CASSLEPRSTDTQYF. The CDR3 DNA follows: TGTGCCAGCAGCTTAGAGCCACGCTCCACAGATACGCAGTATTTT.

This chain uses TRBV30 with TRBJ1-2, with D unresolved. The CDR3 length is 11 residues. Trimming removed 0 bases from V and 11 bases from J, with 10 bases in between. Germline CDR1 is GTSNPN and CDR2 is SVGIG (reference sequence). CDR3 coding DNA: TGTGCCTGGAGTGTAGGCGGGAGATACACCTTC. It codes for CAWSVGGRYTF.

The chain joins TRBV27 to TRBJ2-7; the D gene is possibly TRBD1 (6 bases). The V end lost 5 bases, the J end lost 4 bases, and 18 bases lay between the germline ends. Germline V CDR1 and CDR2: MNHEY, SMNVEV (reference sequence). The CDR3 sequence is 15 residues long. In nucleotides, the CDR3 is TGTGCCAGCAGTCGAAAGCCAGGGGTGCGGTACGAGCAGTACTTC. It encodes CASSRKPGVRYEQYF.

CDR3: CASSPGSSDRGKRSYNEQFF. The CDR3 DNA sequence: TGTGCCAGCAGCCCGGGCAGCTCGGACAGGGGAAAAAGATCCTACAATGAGCAGTTCTTC. J is TRBJ2-1 and V is TRBV3-1 (or the pseudogene TRBV3-2), with TRBD1 matching over 9 bases. Looked up from germline, CDR1 is LGHDT and CDR2 is YNNKEL (reference sequence). The CDR3 runs to 20 residues. V dropped 4 bases and J dropped 1; count of bases not matched to a gene: 17.

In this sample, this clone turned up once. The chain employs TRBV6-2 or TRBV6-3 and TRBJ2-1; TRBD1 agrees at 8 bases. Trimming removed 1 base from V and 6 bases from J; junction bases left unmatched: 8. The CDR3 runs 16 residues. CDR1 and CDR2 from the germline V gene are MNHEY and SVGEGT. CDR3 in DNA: TGTGCCAGCAGTTACTTGGGGGACAGGTTTTCCAATGAGCAGTTCTTC. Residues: CASSYLGDRFSNEQFF.

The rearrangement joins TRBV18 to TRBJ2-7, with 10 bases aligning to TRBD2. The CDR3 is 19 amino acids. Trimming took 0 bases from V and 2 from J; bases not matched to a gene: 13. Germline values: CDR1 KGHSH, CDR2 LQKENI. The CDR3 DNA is TGTGCCAGCTCACCACCGGGACTAGCGCGCCCGCCGGGCGCCTACGAGCAGTACTTC. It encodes CASSPPGLARPPGAYEQYF.

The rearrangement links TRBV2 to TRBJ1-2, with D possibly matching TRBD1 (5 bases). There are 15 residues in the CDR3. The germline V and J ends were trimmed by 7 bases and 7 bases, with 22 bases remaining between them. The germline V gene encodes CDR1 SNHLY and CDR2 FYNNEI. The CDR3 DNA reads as TGTGCCAGCACCCGAGCAGGGTCGGTGGTTGTTGGCTACACCTTC. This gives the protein CASTRAGSVVVGYTF.

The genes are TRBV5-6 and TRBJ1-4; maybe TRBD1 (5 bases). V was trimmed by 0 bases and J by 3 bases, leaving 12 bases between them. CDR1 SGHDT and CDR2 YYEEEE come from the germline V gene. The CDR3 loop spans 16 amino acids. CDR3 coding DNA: TGTGCCAGCAGCTTGGCCAAGGGGTTCTCTAATGAAAAACTGTTTTTT. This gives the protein CASSLAKGFSNEKLFF.

The CDR3 DNA follows: TGTGCCAGCTCACCCGGCACAGGGAACTTCCAGCCCCAGCATTTT. Protein sequence: CASSPGTGNFQPQHF. The chain is built from TRBV18 and TRBJ1-5; perhaps TRBD1 as D (6 bases). V was cut by 3 bases and J by 7 bases, with 16 bases left in between. Germline V gene data show CDR1 as KGHSH and CDR2 as LQKENI. The length of the CDR3 is 15 residues.

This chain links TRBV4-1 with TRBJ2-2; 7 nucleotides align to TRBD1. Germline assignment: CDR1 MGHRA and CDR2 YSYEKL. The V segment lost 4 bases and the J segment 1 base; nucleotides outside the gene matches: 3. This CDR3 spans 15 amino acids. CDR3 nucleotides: TGCGCCAGCAGCCTGGGACAGATGAACACCGGGGAGCTGTTTTTT. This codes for CASSLGQMNTGELFF.

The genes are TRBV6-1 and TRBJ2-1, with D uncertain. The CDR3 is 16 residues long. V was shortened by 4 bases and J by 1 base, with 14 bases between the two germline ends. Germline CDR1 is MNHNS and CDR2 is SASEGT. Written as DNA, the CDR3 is TGTGCCAGCAGTGTTCTAGGTTTGAGGTCCTACAATGAGCAGTTCTTC. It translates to CASSVLGLRSYNEQFF.

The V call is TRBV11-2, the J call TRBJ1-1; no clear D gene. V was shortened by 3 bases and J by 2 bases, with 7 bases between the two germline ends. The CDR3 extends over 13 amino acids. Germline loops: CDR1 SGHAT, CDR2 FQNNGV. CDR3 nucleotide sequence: TGTGCCAGCAGCTTCGGGGAAAACACTGAAGCTTTCTTT. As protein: CASSFGENTEAFF.

In nucleotides, the CDR3 is TGTGCCAGCAGCTTTTCCCCGCCGACAGCGCGATACGAGCAGTACTTC. It specifies CASSFSPPTARYEQYF. The V call is TRBV7-8, the J call TRBJ2-7, with a tentative D call TRBD1 (5 bases). The germline gives CDR1 SGHVS, CDR2 FQNEAQ. Trimming removed 3 bases from V and 4 bases from J, with 19 bases in between. This CDR3 spans 16 amino acids.

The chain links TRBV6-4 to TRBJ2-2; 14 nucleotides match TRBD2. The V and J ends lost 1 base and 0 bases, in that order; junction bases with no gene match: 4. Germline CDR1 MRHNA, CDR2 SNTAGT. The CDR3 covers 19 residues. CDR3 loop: CASSDWGGLAGANTGELFF. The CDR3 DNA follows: TGTGCCAGCAGTGACTGGGGGGGACTAGCGGGAGCGAACACCGGGGAGCTGTTTTTT.